Listed here are 26 T cell receptor beta chains from one sample, sequenced in a study of cytomegalovirus exposure and HLA in healthy donors. PCR used 60 Vbeta primers and 13 Jbeta primers. Only in-frame clones appear in the TCRdb table, and some are missing; sequencing was by immunoSEQ multiplex PCR. The repertoire consists of some 150,000 clones, with roughly 79% occurring once and the leading ten covering approximately 1.5%. Sequencing used PBMCs. The receptors originated from a middle-aged woman in good health and CMV-seronegative.

In this sample, this clone turned up a few times. The V and J genes are TRBV12-5 and TRBJ2-5, with TRBD1 matching 9 bases. Trimming removed 5 bases from V and 4 bases from J; junction bases left unmatched: 8. Germline CDR1 reads LGHNT; CDR2 reads FRNRAP. CDR3 length: 15 amino acids. CDR3 sequence reads: CASGATQGAGETQYF. The DNA of the CDR3 is TGTGCTAGTGGTGCAACACAGGGGGCGGGAGAGACCCAGTACTTC.

The chain has TRBV5-4 and TRBJ1-4; unclear D gene. CDR1 is SGHNT, CDR2 YYREEE, per germline (reference sequence). V was clipped by 1 base and J by 4 bases, with 14 bases between them. This CDR3 is 16 amino acids long. CDR3 DNA: TGTGCCAGCAGCTTGTGGGAACTTGGAGGTAATGAAAAACTGTTTTTT. Translation: CASSLWELGGNEKLFF.

This clone was found a few times. This chain joins TRBV4-3 and TRBJ1-1; D may be TRBD1 (5 bases). V lost 0 bases and J 5 bases, leaving 10 bases between the germline ends. The germline V gene encodes CDR1 LGHNA and CDR2 YSLEER. This CDR3 comprises 14 residues. The CDR3 spells CASSQDQGKTEAFF. The CDR3 DNA follows: TGCGCCAGCAGCCAAGACCAGGGAAAGACTGAAGCTTTCTTT.

This chain connects TRBV9 to TRBJ2-1; 9 nucleotides agree with TRBD2. The ends lost 0 bases at V and 9 bases at J; junction bases unmatched: 7. Germline V lookup: CDR1 SGDLS, CDR2 YYNGEE. This CDR3 comprises 15 residues. The CDR3, as DNA: TGTGCCAGCAGCGTAGTGAGCGGGGGGCCTAGTGAGCAGTTCTTC. Amino acids: CASSVVSGGPSEQFF.

The chain links TRBV5-4 to TRBJ2-1; TRBD1 is a possible D gene (5 bases). The CDR3 loop spans 12 amino acids. The germline CDR1 and CDR2 sequences are SGHNT and YYREEE (reference sequence). V was shortened by 4 bases and J by 7 bases, with 9 bases between the two germline ends. The CDR3 DNA follows: TGTGCCAGCAGCATGACAGCGAATGAGCAGTTCTTC. Translating it yields CASSMTANEQFF.

V is TRBV6-1 and J is TRBJ1-4, with D hard to call. This CDR3 region has 14 residues. The germline V gene has CDR1 MNHNS and CDR2 SASEGT. The ends were cut back, 4 bases at V and 3 bases at J, with 9 bases in the middle. CDR3 amino acids: CASSAGKANEKLFF. The CDR3 coding sequence is TGTGCCAGCAGTGCGGGGAAGGCTAATGAAAAACTGTTTTTT.

The rearrangement links TRBV27 to TRBJ1-4; D remains ambiguous. V shed 1 base and J shed 0 bases, with 9 bases lying between them. Germline-derived CDR1 and CDR2 are MNHEY and SMNVEV (reference sequence). This CDR3 is 16 amino acids long. Here the CDR3 DNA reads TGTGCCAGCAGTTTATTCTTCGGGGCAACTAATGAAAAACTGTTTTTT. Its protein product is CASSLFFGATNEKLFF. The full variable domain, completed using reference TRBV27 and TRBJ1-4, is EAQVTQNPRYLITVTGKKLTVTCSQNMNHEYMSWYRQDPGLGLRQIYYSMNVEVTDKGDVPEGYKVSRKEKRNFPLILESPSPNQTSLYFCASSLFFGATNEKLFFGSGTQLSVL.

The chain combines TRBV19 with TRBJ2-1; 7 bases fit TRBD2. Germline-derived CDR1 and CDR2 are LNHDA and SQIVND (reference sequence). V lost 5 bases to trimming and J lost 5 bases; unmatched junction nucleotides: 3. CDR3 length equals 13 residues. This CDR3 reads CASSAGVNNEQFF. In DNA, the CDR3 is TGTGCCAGTAGTGCGGGGGTAAACAATGAGCAGTTCTTC.

The chain recombines TRBV6-1 with TRBJ1-1; possible D gene TRBD1, 6 bases. Germline V gene data show CDR1 as MNHNS and CDR2 as SASEGT. CDR3 size: 15 residues. V lost 4 bases, J lost 1 base, and 13 bases lay in between. In nucleotides, the CDR3 is TGTGCCAGCAGTGCTCGACAGGCAGCGAACACTGAAGCTTTCTTT. Protein product: CASSARQAANTEAFF.

V and J are TRBV10-3 and TRBJ2-3, with D perhaps TRBD1 (6 bases). The CDR3 is 13 amino acids. The germline V gene has CDR1 ENHRY and CDR2 SYGVKD. Trimming took 7 bases from V and 3 from J, leaving 11 bases between them. The CDR3 bases are TGTGCCATCACAGGGGAGAGGACAGATACGCAGTATTTT. Translation: CAITGERTDTQYF.

V and J are TRBV6-1 and TRBJ1-5; D ambiguous. Germline V gene lookup returns CDR1 MNHNS and CDR2 SASEGT. The CDR3 totals 16 residues. Trimming cost V 2 bases and J 6 bases, with 17 bases left between them. The CDR3 loop reads CASSEYAGLLSQPQHF. CDR3 coding DNA: TGTGCCAGCAGTGAATACGCGGGGTTATTAAGTCAGCCCCAGCATTTT.

This clone was seen only once. The V and J genes are TRBV4-3 and TRBJ1-2, with D possibly matching TRBD1 (5 bases). Between the trimmed V and J ends, which lost 0 bases and 6 bases, there was a span of 17 bases. CDR1 is LGHNA, CDR2 YSLEER, per germline. The CDR3 runs 16 residues. The CDR3 loop is CASSQEKWQGFDGYTF. For the CDR3, the DNA is TGCGCCAGCAGCCAAGAAAAGTGGCAGGGTTTTGATGGCTACACCTTC.

Only a few counts were recorded for this clone. The chain uses TRBV7-2 and TRBJ2-7, with 8 bases lining up with TRBD1. V trimming: 5 bases; J trimming: 5 bases; junction bases outside the gene matches: 8. Germline assignment: CDR1 SGHTA and CDR2 FQGNSA. This CDR3 comprises 14 residues. The CDR3 sequence is CASSPGTGPHEQYF. Written as DNA, the CDR3 is TGTGCCAGCAGCCCAGGGACAGGTCCCCACGAGCAGTACTTC.

Here the CDR3 DNA reads TGTGCCAGCAGCTTTCACCCGATTGGCGGGGGGGCTTATGGAGAGACCCAGTACTTC. Encoded protein: CASSFHPIGGGAYGETQYF. The chain employs TRBV11-2 and TRBJ2-5; 9 bases match TRBD2. The CDR3 is made up of 19 amino acids. J lost 4 bases, V lost 3 bases, and 18 bases had no gene match. The germline V gene encodes CDR1 SGHAT and CDR2 FQNNGV.

The V call is TRBV6-5, the J call TRBJ1-2; 8 bases agree with TRBD1. With V trimmed by 6 bases and J by 10 bases, 16 bases remained unmatched. The CDR3 sequence is 15 residues long. CDR1 is MNHEY, CDR2 SVGAGI, per germline. CDR3 sequence: CASSPLTGAIGDYTF. DNA of the CDR3: TGTGCCAGCAGCCCTTTGACAGGGGCAATAGGGGACTACACCTTC.

Only one count was recorded for this clone. V usage is TRBV18 and J usage is TRBJ2-5, with 11 positions matching TRBD2. Trimming at V came to 3 bases and at J to 5 bases, leaving 8 bases not matched to a gene. This CDR3 is built from 16 residues. Germline values: CDR1 KGHSH, CDR2 LQKENI. The CDR3 is CASSPTLAGGAETQYF. The CDR3 DNA reads as TGTGCCAGCTCACCTACCCTAGCGGGGGGTGCGGAGACCCAGTACTTC.

This chain links TRBV30 with TRBJ1-1; D ambiguous. Trimming pared 1 base from V and 3 bases from J, leaving 9 bases between. Germline V gives CDR1 GTSNPN, CDR2 SVGIG (reference sequence). CDR3 length: 13 residues. CDR3 bases: TGTGCCTGGAGTGCGACGCAGGACACTGAAGCTTTCTTT. Its translation is CAWSATQDTEAFF.

The J gene is TRBJ2-1, the V gene TRBV4-3; 9 bases line up with TRBD2. The CDR3 length is 16 residues. Germline assignment: CDR1 LGHNA and CDR2 YSLEER. With V trimmed by 4 bases and J by 2 bases, 6 bases remained unmatched. CDR3 amino acids: CASSPQLAGPYNEQFF. DNA for the CDR3: TGCGCCAGCAGCCCCCAACTAGCGGGCCCCTACAATGAGCAGTTCTTC.

This clone was observed a handful of times. The J gene is TRBJ2-5, the V gene TRBV7-6; 11 bases fit TRBD2. J was trimmed by 1 base and V by 5 bases; bases with no gene match: 9. Germline-derived CDR1 and CDR2 are SGHVS and FNYEAQ. The CDR3 totals 17 residues. CDR3 DNA sequence: TGTGCCAGCAGCACCAGAACCGGGACTAGCGGCCAAGAGACCCAGTACTTC. This gives the protein CASSTRTGTSGQETQYF.

The rearrangement uses TRBV7-8 and TRBJ1-3; D is uncertain. The CDR3 loop spans 16 amino acids. V was pared by 1 base and J by 0 bases, with 10 bases between. Germline CDR1 SGHVS, CDR2 FQNEAQ. CDR3 DNA: TGTGCCAGCAGCTTAGTCGGGATAAACTCTGGAAACACCATATATTTT. It yields the protein CASSLVGINSGNTIYF.

The chain employs TRBV5-8 and TRBJ2-7; D not certain. The germline V gene has CDR1 SGHTS and CDR2 YDEGEE. The CDR3 has 13 residues. The V gene lost 0 bases and the J gene lost 6 bases, with 10 bases spanning the gap. CDR3 region: CASSLEERGEQYF. The CDR3 DNA reads TGTGCCAGCAGCTTGGAAGAGCGTGGCGAGCAGTACTTC.

The CDR3 DNA reads as TGTGCCAGCAGTTTATACAGCCATCAGCCCCAGCATTTT. Residues: CASSLYSHQPQHF. The chain couples TRBV28 to TRBJ1-5; D call uncertain. The V gene lost 1 base and the J gene lost 5 bases, with 6 bases spanning the gap. In germline, CDR1 is MDHEN, CDR2 SYDVKM. CDR3 size: 13 residues.

This clone appeared a few times. This rearrangement joins TRBV5-1 to TRBJ2-5; no clear D. V lost 4 bases to trimming and J lost 0 bases, with 7 bases between them. Per germline, CDR1 SGHRS and CDR2 YFSETQ. This CDR3 has 13 amino acids. CDR3 residues: CASSPYDQETQYF. The CDR3 coding sequence is TGCGCCAGCAGCCCCTATGACCAAGAGACCCAGTACTTC.

Here the CDR3 reads CASSYRTGHEKLFF. The DNA for the CDR3 is TGTGCCAGCAGTTACAGGACAGGGCATGAAAAACTGTTTTTT. The V gene is TRBV27, the J gene TRBJ1-4; 8 nucleotides line up with TRBD1. The germline V gene has CDR1 MNHEY and CDR2 SMNVEV (reference sequence). This CDR3 spans 14 amino acids. V shed 4 bases and J 6 bases; nucleotides not matched to a gene: 4.

The CDR3 bases are TGCGCCAGCAGCTTACAGGAGAGGAACACTGAAGCTTTCTTT. It yields the protein CASSLQERNTEAFF. The chain uses TRBV5-1 and TRBJ1-1; the D gene is possibly TRBD1 (5 bases). The CDR3 runs 14 residues. Germline lookup yields CDR1 SGHRS and CDR2 YFSETQ. V shed 2 bases and J shed 1 base, with 9 bases lying between them.

The chain employs TRBV7-2 and TRBJ1-4, with D unclear. V was pared by 3 bases and J by 0 bases, with 8 bases between. Germline V CDR1 and CDR2: SGHTA, FQGNSA. The CDR3 spans 15 residues. The CDR3 region has the DNA TGTGCCAGCAGCTTGGAGCCCCCAACTAATGAAAAACTGTTTTTT. It yields the protein CASSLEPPTNEKLFF.